This entry is about one T cell receptor (beta chain). Its antigen is not known. This entry comes from a study of brain metastases from non-small cell lung cancer. Study-level points and caveats: Metastases had sparse T cells but largely shared repertoires with primaries. Expanded T-cell clones appeared in approximately 60% of brain metastases over primaries.

Clones were read by immunoSEQ multiplex PCR, and TCRdb kept only the in-frame ones, dropping some. The sample carries 3,200 or so clones, about four fifths recorded once. Trimming left V 1 base short and J 0 bases short, with 7 bases between. The CDR3 loop spans 14 amino acids. This chain connects TRBV5-3 to TRBJ1-1; no clear D. TRBV5-3 has ORF status, its function being uncertain. This TCR was recovered from a donor at least 40 years old with non-small cell lung cancer. Sequencing was carried out using primary lung tumor tissue. The CDR3 region has the DNA TGTGCCAGAAGCTTGCTAGGGTTGAACACTGAAGCTTTCTTT. Its protein is CARSLLGLNTEAFF.